The 22 T cell receptor beta chains reported below all come from one sample, sequenced in a study of blood T cell repertoires in COVID-19. The protocol was immunoSEQ multiplex PCR, while the TCRdb copy is restricted to in-frame clones and leaves out a portion. The data hold around 190,000 clones, with around 79% observed a single time. The sequenced sample was peripheral blood. The receptors derive from a woman in her 40s with COVID-19, enrolled during active disease.

The chain couples TRBV3-1 (or the pseudogene TRBV3-2) to TRBJ1-2; 7 positions agree with TRBD1. From germline, CDR1 is LGHDT and CDR2 YNNKEL (reference sequence). The CDR3 has 15 residues. V lost 4 bases to trimming and J lost 4 bases; unmatched junction nucleotides: 9. The CDR3 bases are TGTGCCAGCAGCCTCCTTACAGGACAGGCCTATGGCTACACCTTC. It is translated as CASSLLTGQAYGYTF.

The V call is TRBV18, the J call TRBJ2-2, with 12 bases matching TRBD2. J was trimmed by 2 bases and V by 2 bases; bases with no gene match: 6. This CDR3 is built from 18 residues. The germline CDR1 and CDR2 sequences are KGHSH and LQKENI. The CDR3 sequence: CASSPYGLAGQNTGELFF. The CDR3 bases are TGTGCCAGCTCACCATACGGACTAGCGGGACAAAACACCGGGGAGCTGTTTTTT. Full variable domain (rest looked up from reference TRBV18 and TRBJ2-2): NAGVMQNPRHLVRRRGQEARLRCSPMKGHSHVYWYRQLPEEGLKFMVYLQKENIIDESGMPKERFSAEFPKEGPSILRIQQVVRGDSAAYFCASSPYGLAGQNTGELFFGEGSRLTVL.

The rearrangement links TRBV18 to TRBJ2-5; no definite D call. Germline V lookup: CDR1 KGHSH, CDR2 LQKENI. Trimming shortened V by 2 bases and J by 4 bases, and 8 bases separated the two germline ends. The CDR3 consists of 13 residues. The CDR3 reads CASSPNVAETQYF. The CDR3 DNA is TGTGCCAGCTCACCAAACGTAGCAGAGACCCAGTACTTC.

The chain joins TRBV9 to TRBJ1-1; 9 bases fit TRBD1. The CDR3 covers 15 residues. V lost 1 base, J lost 4 bases, and 5 bases stayed unmatched. Germline assignment: CDR1 SGDLS and CDR2 YYNGEE. The CDR3 protein is CASSVFGTGSTEAFF. CDR3 sequence (DNA): TGTGCCAGCAGCGTATTTGGGACAGGGAGCACTGAAGCTTTCTTT.

V is TRBV5-8 and J is TRBJ1-4, with 7 bases that match TRBD1. CDR1 is SGHTS, CDR2 YDEGEE, per germline. The ends lost 0 bases at V and 7 bases at J; junction bases unmatched: 6. CDR3 size: 15 residues. The CDR3 here is CASSLARTGGEKLFF. The DNA for the CDR3 is TGTGCCAGCAGCTTGGCCCGGACAGGAGGTGAAAAACTGTTTTTT.

J is TRBJ2-3 and V is TRBV5-1; D might be TRBD1 (6 bases). Germline V gene data show CDR1 as SGHRS and CDR2 as YFSETQ. The CDR3 is 21 amino acids. Trimming cost V 0 bases and J 1 base, with 27 bases left between them. CDR3 sequence reads: CASSLGRWAPYRAQRTDTQYF. The CDR3 DNA reads as TGCGCCAGCAGCTTGGGTAGGTGGGCCCCTTACAGGGCTCAACGCACAGATACGCAGTATTTT.

This chain uses TRBV30 with TRBJ1-2; D is uncertain. Germline V gene data show CDR1 as GTSNPN and CDR2 as SVGIG (reference sequence). Trimming shortened V by 5 bases and J by 8 bases, and 15 bases separated the two germline ends. CDR3 length: 12 amino acids. The CDR3 DNA reads TGTGCCTGGGACCATGGTGGGAGAGGCTACACCTTC. Its translation: CAWDHGGRGYTF. The full variable domain, completed using reference TRBV30 and TRBJ1-2, is SQTIHQWPATLVQPVGSPLSLECTVEGTSNPNLYWYRQAAGRGLQLLFYSVGIGQISSEVPQNLSASRPQDRQFILSSKKLLLSDSGFYLCAWDHGGRGYTFGSGTRLTVV.

The chain couples TRBV18 to TRBJ2-6, with 10 bases identical to TRBD1. Germline lookup yields CDR1 KGHSH and CDR2 LQKENI. The V gene end was trimmed by 3 bases and the J gene end by 1 base; junction bases not matched to a gene: 15. The CDR3 has 21 residues. The CDR3 protein is CASSPETGGRLFTSGANVLTF. CDR3 nucleotides: TGTGCCAGCTCACCTGAGACAGGGGGCCGTTTATTTACGTCTGGGGCCAACGTCCTGACTTTC.

The chain is built from TRBV6-5 and TRBJ1-1; D is undetermined. Germline V gives CDR1 MNHEY, CDR2 SVGAGI. This CDR3 has 13 residues. Trimming shortened V by 2 bases and J by 3 bases, and 7 bases separated the two germline ends. The CDR3 sequence is CASSYERDTEAFF. The CDR3 DNA reads TGTGCCAGCAGTTACGAGAGGGACACTGAAGCTTTCTTT.

The genes are TRBV7-3 and TRBJ2-5, with a possible D match to TRBD1 (5 bases). V dropped 2 bases and J dropped 5 bases, with 12 bases sitting between them. This CDR3 comprises 14 residues. The germline V gene encodes CDR1 SGHTA and CDR2 FQGTGA. CDR3 DNA sequence: TGTGCCAGCAGCTTAGGCGGACAACAGGAGACCCAGTACTTC. Its translation: CASSLGGQQETQYF.

CDR3 sequence (DNA): TGTGCCAGCAGCCAAGTTCTCGACAGCAAAGCTTACTATGGCTACACCTTC. As protein: CASSQVLDSKAYYGYTF. The gene calls are TRBV3-1 (or the pseudogene TRBV3-2) and TRBJ1-2; D possibly corresponds to TRBD1 (5 bases). Germline lookup yields CDR1 LGHDT and CDR2 YNNKEL (reference sequence). The CDR3 runs to 17 residues. Trimming removed 1 base at V and 3 bases at J, with 18 bases between.

The chain links TRBV2 to TRBJ1-2; 9 nucleotides align to TRBD1. Germline V CDR1 and CDR2: SNHLY, FYNNEI. The CDR3 length is 15 residues. Trimming removed 6 bases from V and 8 bases from J; junction bases left unmatched: 13. The CDR3 DNA sequence: TGTGCCAGCAGCCGAACCGGGACAGGGACGTTCGGCTACACCTTC. It yields the protein CASSRTGTGTFGYTF. Full variable domain (rest looked up from reference TRBV2 and TRBJ1-2): EPEVTQTPSHQVTQMGQEVILRCVPISNHLYFYWYRQILGQKVEFLVSFYNNEISEKSEIFDDQFSVERPDGSNFTLKIRSTKLEDSAMYFCASSRTGTGTFGYTFGSGTRLTVV.

The rearrangement joins TRBV4-1 to TRBJ1-6; weak D call: TRBD1 (6 bases). V was shortened by 0 bases and J by 7 bases, with 16 bases between the two germline ends. Looked up from germline, CDR1 is MGHRA and CDR2 is YSYEKL. This CDR3 is 17 amino acids long. The CDR3 sequence: CASSQDSRGWLNSPLHF. In DNA, the CDR3 is TGCGCCAGCAGCCAAGATAGCAGGGGATGGTTGAATTCACCCCTCCACTTT.

This clone was counted a few times. The rearrangement uses TRBV18 and TRBJ2-7; D ambiguous. V shed 6 bases and J shed 4 bases, with 7 bases lying between them. The CDR3 sequence is 11 residues long. The germline V gene encodes CDR1 KGHSH and CDR2 LQKENI. This chain's CDR3 is CASSPQYEQYF. CDR3 nucleotides: TGTGCCAGCTCTCCCCAGTACGAGCAGTACTTC.

This clone was counted once. V and J are TRBV6-1 and TRBJ1-5; a weak D match, TRBD1 (5 bases). V was pared by 2 bases and J by 7 bases, with 9 bases between. The CDR3 has 13 residues. The germline gives CDR1 MNHNS, CDR2 SASEGT. This CDR3 reads CASSEQGRQPQHF. CDR3 in DNA: TGTGCCAGCAGTGAACAGGGCAGGCAGCCCCAGCATTTT.

This clone was observed a handful of times. J is TRBJ2-7 and V is TRBV5-1; TRBD2 agrees at 9 bases. Germline V lookup: CDR1 SGHRS, CDR2 YFSETQ. V lost 5 bases to trimming and J lost 6 bases; unmatched junction nucleotides: 9. The CDR3 spans 14 residues. CDR3 in amino acids: CASSGASGKLEQYF. The CDR3 DNA follows: TGCGCCAGCAGTGGGGCTAGCGGGAAGCTCGAGCAGTACTTC.

The V gene is TRBV14, the J gene TRBJ2-7; D is possibly TRBD1 (5 bases). Trimming took off 3 bases at V and 7 bases at J, with 19 bases between the two ends. The length of the CDR3 is 15 residues. CDR1 and CDR2 from the germline V gene are SGHDN and FVKESK. This chain's CDR3 is CASSQDTVGAGEQYF. For the CDR3, the DNA is TGTGCCAGCAGCCAGGATACAGTAGGGGCCGGAGAGCAGTACTTC.

The gene calls are TRBV6-6 and TRBJ2-2, with 7 nucleotides matching TRBD2. The germline V gene has CDR1 MNHNY and CDR2 SVGAGI (reference sequence). The V gene end was trimmed by 6 bases and the J gene end by 7 bases; junction bases not matched to a gene: 8. CDR3 size: 14 residues. The CDR3 DNA is TGTGCCAGCAGGCGCGGGAGAGGAGACGGGGAGCTGTTTTTT. Encoded protein: CASRRGRGDGELFF.

This chain joins TRBV29-1 and TRBJ2-6; 8 bases align to TRBD1. The CDR3 runs 16 residues. The germline gives CDR1 SQVTM, CDR2 ANQGSEA. V lost 7 bases to trimming and J lost 1 base; unmatched junction nucleotides: 9. CDR3 sequence reads: CSATGQEKSGANVLTF. The CDR3 DNA follows: TGCAGCGCCACGGGACAGGAGAAATCTGGGGCCAACGTCCTGACTTTC.

This chain connects TRBV11-2 to TRBJ1-4, with a weak D call TRBD1 (5 bases). The CDR3 is 15 residues long. Germline V lookup: CDR1 SGHAT, CDR2 FQNNGV. The V gene lost 0 bases and the J gene lost 8 bases, with 13 bases spanning the gap. The CDR3 loop reads CASSLDSGYREKLFF. The CDR3 nucleotides are TGTGCCAGCAGCTTAGATTCAGGGTATCGAGAAAAACTGTTTTTT.

V gene TRBV6-5 combines with J gene TRBJ2-2; 8 nucleotides align to TRBD1. The length of the CDR3 is 14 residues. Per germline, CDR1 MNHEY and CDR2 SVGAGI. After removal of 6 bases from V and 5 bases from J, the junction contained 5 bases not matched to a gene. In nucleotides, the CDR3 is TGTGCCAGCAGGGCAGGACAGGGTACCGGGGAGCTGTTTTTT. Encoded protein: CASRAGQGTGELFF.

This clone has more than one count but fewer than ten. V is TRBV7-2 and J is TRBJ1-3; 8 bases are shared with TRBD1. Germline-derived CDR1 and CDR2 are SGHTA and FQGNSA. The ends lost 5 bases at V and 7 bases at J; junction bases unmatched: 7. The CDR3 has 14 residues. The CDR3 DNA is TGTGCCAGCAGCATTGGACAGGGTTGGAACACCATATATTTT. This gives the protein CASSIGQGWNTIYF. Based on the CDR3 plus reference TRBV7-2 and TRBJ1-3, the full variable domain is GAGVSQSPSNKVTEKGKDVELRCDPISGHTALYWYRQSLGQGLEFLIYFQGNSAPDKSGLPSDRFSAERTGGSVSTLTIQRTQQEDSAVYLCASSIGQGWNTIYFGEGSWLTVV.